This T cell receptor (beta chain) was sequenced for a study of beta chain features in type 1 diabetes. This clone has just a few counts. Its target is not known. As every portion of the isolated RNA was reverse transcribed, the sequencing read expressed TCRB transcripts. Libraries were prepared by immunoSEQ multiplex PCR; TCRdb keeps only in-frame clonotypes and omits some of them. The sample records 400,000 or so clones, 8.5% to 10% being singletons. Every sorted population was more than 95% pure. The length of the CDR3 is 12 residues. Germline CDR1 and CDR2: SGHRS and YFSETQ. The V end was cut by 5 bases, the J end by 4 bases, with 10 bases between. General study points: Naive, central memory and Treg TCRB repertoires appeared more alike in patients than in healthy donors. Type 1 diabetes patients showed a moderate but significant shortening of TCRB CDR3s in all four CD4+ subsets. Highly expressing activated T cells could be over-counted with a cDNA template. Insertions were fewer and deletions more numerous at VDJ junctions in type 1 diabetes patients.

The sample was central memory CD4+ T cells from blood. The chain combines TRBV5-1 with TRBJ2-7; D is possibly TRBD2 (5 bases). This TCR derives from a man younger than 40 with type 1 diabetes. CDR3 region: CASRFGEYEQYF. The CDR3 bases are TGCGCCAGCAGGTTTGGGGAGTACGAGCAGTACTTC.